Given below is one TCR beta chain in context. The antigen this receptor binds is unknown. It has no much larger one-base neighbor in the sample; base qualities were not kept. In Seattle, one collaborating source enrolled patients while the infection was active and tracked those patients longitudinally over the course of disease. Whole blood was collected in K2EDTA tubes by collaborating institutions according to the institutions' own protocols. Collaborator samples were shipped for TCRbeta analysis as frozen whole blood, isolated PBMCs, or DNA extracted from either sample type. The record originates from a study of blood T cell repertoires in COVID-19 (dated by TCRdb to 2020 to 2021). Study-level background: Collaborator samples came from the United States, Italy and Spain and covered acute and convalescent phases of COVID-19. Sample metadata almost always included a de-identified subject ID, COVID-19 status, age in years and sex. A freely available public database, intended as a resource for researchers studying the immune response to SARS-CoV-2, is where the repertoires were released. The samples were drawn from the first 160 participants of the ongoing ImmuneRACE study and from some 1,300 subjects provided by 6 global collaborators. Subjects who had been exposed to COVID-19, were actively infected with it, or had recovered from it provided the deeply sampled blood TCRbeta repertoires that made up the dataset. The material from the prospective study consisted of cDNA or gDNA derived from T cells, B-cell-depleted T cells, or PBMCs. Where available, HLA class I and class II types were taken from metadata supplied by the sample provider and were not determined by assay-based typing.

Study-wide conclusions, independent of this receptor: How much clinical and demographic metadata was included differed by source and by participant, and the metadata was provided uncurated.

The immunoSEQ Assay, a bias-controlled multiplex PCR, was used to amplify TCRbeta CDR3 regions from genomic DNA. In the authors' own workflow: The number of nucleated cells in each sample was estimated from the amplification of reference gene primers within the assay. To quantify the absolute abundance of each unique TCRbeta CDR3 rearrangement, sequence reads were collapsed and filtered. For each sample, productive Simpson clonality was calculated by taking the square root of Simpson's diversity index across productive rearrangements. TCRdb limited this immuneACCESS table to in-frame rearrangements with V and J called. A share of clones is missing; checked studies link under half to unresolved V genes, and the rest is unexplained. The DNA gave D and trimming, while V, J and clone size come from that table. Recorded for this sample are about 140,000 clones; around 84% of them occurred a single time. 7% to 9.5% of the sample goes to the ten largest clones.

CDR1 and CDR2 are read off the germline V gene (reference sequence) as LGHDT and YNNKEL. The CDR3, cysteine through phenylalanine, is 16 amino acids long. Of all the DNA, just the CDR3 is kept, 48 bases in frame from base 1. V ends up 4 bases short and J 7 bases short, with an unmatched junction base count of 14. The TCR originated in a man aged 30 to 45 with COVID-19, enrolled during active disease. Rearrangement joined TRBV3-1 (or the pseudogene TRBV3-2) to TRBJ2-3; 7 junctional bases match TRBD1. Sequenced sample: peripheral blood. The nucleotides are TGTGCCAGCAGCCCTCAAGGGACAGCAACAATCCATACGCAGTATTTT. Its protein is CASSPQGTATIHTQYF.